This section outlines one TCR beta chain sequence together with its context. Its antigen remains unidentified. The data were taken from a study of PD-1 blockade in classical Hodgkin lymphoma. Study results and limitations: At baseline, newly diagnosed patients reportedly showed less TCR diversity than healthy donors.

Time point: cycle 4 day 1 (C4D1), after around six weeks of nivolumab. Every patient was affected by relapse after autologous stem cell transplantation, while exposure to brentuximab vedotin was not uniform. Thawed PBMCs were the source of CD4+ T cells, purified by magnetic negative selection. Sequenced by immunoSEQ multiplex PCR; TCRdb stores in-frame clones only, minus some. The table includes over 25,000 clones, around 83% detected once. V trimming: 6 bases; J trimming: 10 bases; junction bases outside the gene matches: 15. Germline V gives CDR1 MDHEN, CDR2 SYDVKM. There are 17 residues in the CDR3.

The material was CD4+ T cells from blood, obtained before the fourth cycle of nivolumab. V gene TRBV28 combines with J gene TRBJ1-6, with TRBD1 matching over 10 bases. The TCR comes from a human donor with classical Hodgkin lymphoma. The CDR3 sequence: CASSLGQGVFGVSPLHF. CDR3 coding DNA: TGTGCCAGCAGCCTAGGACAGGGGGTTTTTGGTGTCTCACCCCTCCACTTT.